Listed below are T cell receptor beta chains from one sample, sequenced in a study of beta chain features in type 1 diabetes. The method was immunoSEQ multiplex PCR; TCRdb's version includes in-frame clones alone and lacks a portion of them. Among some 150,000 clones listed, around a tenth were seen once. The sequenced sample was central memory CD4+ T cells from blood. These TCRs come from a man in his late teens or twenties in good health. Both conserved end residues are part of each CDR3. A D gene is named only where the DNA matches it firmly. Where a row states a size, it is once, few, many or the class of an expanded clone; other rows omit it.

CASSNTHNEQFF | TGTGCCAGCAGCAACACCCACAATGAGCAGTTCTTC | TRBJ2-1 | TRBV6-5 | NA | few
CSGQRETQYF | TGCAGCGGACAGCGCGAGACCCAGTACTTC | TRBJ2-5 | TRBV29-1 | NA | many
CASRGTGGELFF | TGTGCCAGCAGAGGTACGGGCGGGGAGCTGTTTTTT | TRBJ2-2 | TRBV9 | NA | few
CAISVDRGGSYEQYF | TGTGCCATCAGTGTTGACAGGGGCGGCTCCTACGAGCAGTACTTC | TRBJ2-7 | TRBV10-3 | TRBD1 | few
CASSSQTGPGELFF | TGCGCCAGCAGCTCCCAGACAGGCCCCGGGGAGCTGTTTTTT | TRBJ2-2 | TRBV5-1 | NA | NA
CASSPWTGNNEQFF | TGTGCCAGCAGCCCCTGGACAGGGAACAATGAGCAGTTCTTC | TRBJ2-1 | TRBV5-8 | TRBD1 | NA
CASSLRTFSPLHF | TGTGCCAGCAGCTTGCGGACTTTTTCACCCCTCCACTTT | TRBJ1-6 | TRBV5-5 | NA | NA
CASQGGAQETQYF | TGTGCCAGTCAGGGAGGAGCACAAGAGACCCAGTACTTC | TRBJ2-5 | TRBV2 | NA | few
CASHLLGQGHEQYF | TGTGCCAGCCATCTACTGGGACAGGGCCACGAGCAGTACTTC | TRBJ2-7 | TRBV6-5 | TRBD1 | few
CASSLGRTADTDTQYF | TGTGCCAGCAGCTTAGGGCGGACAGCCGACACAGATACGCAGTATTTT | TRBJ2-3 | TRBV7-9 | NA | NA
CASSYSLIGDTEAFF | TGTGCCAGCAGTTACTCTCTAATAGGGGACACTGAAGCTTTCTTT | TRBJ1-1 | TRBV6-5 | NA | NA
CASSSGTGGVSPLHF | TGTGCCAGCAGCTCCGGGACAGGGGGCGTTTCACCCCTCCACTTT | TRBJ1-6 | TRBV5-6 | TRBD1 | NA
CASAHFGTQKTQYF | TGTGCCAGTGCTCATTTCGGGACACAAAAGACCCAGTACTTC | TRBJ2-5 | TRBV19 | NA | few
CASTPPGQGLPGANVLTF | TGTGCCAGCACCCCCCCGGGACAGGGTCTACCTGGGGCCAACGTCCTGACTTTC | TRBJ2-6 | TRBV7-2 | TRBD1 | NA
CASRDSANGYTF | TGTGCCAGCCGGGACAGCGCGAATGGCTACACCTTC | TRBJ1-2 | TRBV6-1 | TRBD1 | few
CASSYVGNPNYGYTF | TGTGCCAGCAGTTACGTCGGGAATCCTAACTATGGCTACACCTTC | TRBJ1-2 | TRBV6-5 | NA | NA
CASSLVRGDEQFF | TGTGCCAGCAGCTTAGTCAGGGGGGATGAGCAGTTCTTC | TRBJ2-1 | TRBV7-3 | NA | NA
CASSYSLLANGYTF | TGTGCCAGCAGTTACTCTCTTCTGGCCAACGGCTACACCTTC | TRBJ1-2 | TRBV6-6 | NA | NA
CASSQDRNNYGYTF | TGCGCCAGCAGCCAAGACAGAAATAACTATGGCTACACCTTC | TRBJ1-2 | TRBV4-3 | NA | few
CASSPTGAANEKLFF | TGTGCCAGCAGTCCCACAGGGGCGGCTAATGAAAAACTGTTTTTT | TRBJ1-4 | TRBV25-1 | TRBD1 | few
CASVPGQGGNQPQHF | TGTGCCAGCGTACCCGGACAGGGGGGCAATCAGCCCCAGCATTTT | TRBJ1-5 | TRBV2 | TRBD1 | few
CASSSWQGNTGELFF | TGTGCCAGCAGCTCATGGCAGGGGAACACCGGGGAGCTGTTTTTT | TRBJ2-2 | TRBV5-4 | NA | NA
CASKVPDRVNEQYF | TGTGCCAGCAAGGTCCCGGACAGGGTCAACGAGCAGTACTTC | TRBJ2-7 | TRBV2 | TRBD1 | NA
CASINRLQGPQHF | TGTGCCAGCATTAACAGGTTACAAGGGCCCCAGCATTTT | TRBJ1-5 | TRBV6-1 | NA | NA
CASSEGFYGYTF | TGCGCCAGCAGCGAGGGTTTCTATGGCTACACCTTC | TRBJ1-2 | TRBV5-1 | NA | few
CASSKDGGLVETQYF | TGTGCCAGCAGCAAAGACGGGGGGTTAGTGGAGACCCAGTACTTC | TRBJ2-5 | TRBV21-1 | NA | NA
CASNKQGAGGANVLTF | TGTGCCAGCAACAAACAGGGGGCGGGCGGGGCCAACGTCCTGACTTTC | TRBJ2-6 | TRBV5-5 | TRBD1 | few
CASSPDSPDQPQHF | TGCGCCAGCAGCCCGGACAGTCCCGATCAGCCCCAGCATTTT | TRBJ1-5 | TRBV5-1 | NA | NA
CAWRAGRQYGYTF | TGTGCCTGGAGGGCGGGCCGGCAATATGGCTACACCTTC | TRBJ1-2 | TRBV30 | NA | NA
CASSPHRGAGNQPQHF | TGTGCCAGCAGTCCTCACAGGGGGGCAGGCAATCAGCCCCAGCATTTT | TRBJ1-5 | TRBV27 | TRBD1 | few
CASSLLQGLDTQYF | TGTGCCAGCAGCTTACTACAGGGGTTGGATACGCAGTATTTT | TRBJ2-3 | TRBV7-2 | TRBD1 | NA
CASSYEAGRNNEQFF | TGTGCCAGCAGTTACGAGGCAGGGCGGAACAATGAGCAGTTCTTC | TRBJ2-1 | TRBV6-5 | NA | few
CASSPQGAGGSEAFF | TGTGCCAGCTCACCACAAGGGGCAGGGGGGTCTGAAGCTTTCTTT | TRBJ1-1 | TRBV18 | TRBD1 | NA